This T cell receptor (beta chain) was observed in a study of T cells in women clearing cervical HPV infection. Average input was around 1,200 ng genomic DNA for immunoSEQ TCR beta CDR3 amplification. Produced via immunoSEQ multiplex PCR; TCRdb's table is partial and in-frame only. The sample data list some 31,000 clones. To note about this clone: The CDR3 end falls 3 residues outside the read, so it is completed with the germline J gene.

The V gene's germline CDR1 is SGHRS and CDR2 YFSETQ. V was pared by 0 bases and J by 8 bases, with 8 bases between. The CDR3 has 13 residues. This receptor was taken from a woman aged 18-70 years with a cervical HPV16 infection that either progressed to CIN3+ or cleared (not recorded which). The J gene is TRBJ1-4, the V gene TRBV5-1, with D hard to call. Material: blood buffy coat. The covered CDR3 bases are TGCGCCAGCAGCTTGGCCGCGAACGAAAAA. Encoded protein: CASSLAANEK. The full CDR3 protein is CASSLAANEKLFF.